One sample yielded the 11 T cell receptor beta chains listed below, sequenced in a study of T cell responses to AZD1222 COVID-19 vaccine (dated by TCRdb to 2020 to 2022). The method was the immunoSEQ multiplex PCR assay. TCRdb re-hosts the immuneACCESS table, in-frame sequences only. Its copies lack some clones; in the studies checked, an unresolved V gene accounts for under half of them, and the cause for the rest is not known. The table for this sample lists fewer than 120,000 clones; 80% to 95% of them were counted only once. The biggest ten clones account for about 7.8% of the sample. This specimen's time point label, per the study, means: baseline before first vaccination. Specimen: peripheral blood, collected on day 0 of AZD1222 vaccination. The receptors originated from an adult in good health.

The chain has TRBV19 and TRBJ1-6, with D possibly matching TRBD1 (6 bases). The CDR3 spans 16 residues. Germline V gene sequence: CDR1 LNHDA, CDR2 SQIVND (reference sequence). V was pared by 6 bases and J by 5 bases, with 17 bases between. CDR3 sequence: CASRALAGQNNSPLHF. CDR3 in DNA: TGTGCCAGTAGGGCTTTAGCGGGACAAAATAATTCACCCCTCCACTTT. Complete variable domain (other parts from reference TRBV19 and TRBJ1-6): DGGITQSPKYLFRKEGQNVTLSCEQNLNHDAMYWYRQDPGQGLRLIYYSQIVNDFQKGDIAEGYSVSREKKESFPLTVTSAQKNPTAFYLCASRALAGQNNSPLHFGNGTRLTVT.

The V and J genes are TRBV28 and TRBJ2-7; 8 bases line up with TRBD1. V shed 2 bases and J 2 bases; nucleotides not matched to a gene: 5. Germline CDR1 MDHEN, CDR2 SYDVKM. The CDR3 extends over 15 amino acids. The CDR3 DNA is TGTGCCAGCAGTTTAGGACAGGGCTCCCCCTACGAGCAGTACTTC. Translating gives CASSLGQGSPYEQYF.

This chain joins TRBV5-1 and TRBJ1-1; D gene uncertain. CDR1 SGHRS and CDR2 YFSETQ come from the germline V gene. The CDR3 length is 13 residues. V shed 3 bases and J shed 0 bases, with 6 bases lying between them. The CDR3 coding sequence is TGCGCCAGCAGCTCTGGCTTGAACACTGAAGCTTTCTTT. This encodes CASSSGLNTEAFF.

The CDR3 region has the DNA TGTGCCAGCAGCTTAGACACTCTCAATCAGCCCCAGCATTTT. Translated: CASSLDTLNQPQHF. The chain has TRBV7-9 and TRBJ1-5, with D uncertain. Germline CDR1 reads SEHNR; CDR2 reads FQNEAQ (reference sequence). The V end was cut by 1 base, the J end by 3 bases, with 7 bases between. This CDR3 has 14 amino acids.

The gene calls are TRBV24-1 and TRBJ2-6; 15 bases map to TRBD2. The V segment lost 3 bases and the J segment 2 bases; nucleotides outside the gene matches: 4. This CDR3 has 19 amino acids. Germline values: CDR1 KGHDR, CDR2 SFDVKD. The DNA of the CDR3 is TGTGCCACCAGTGATACCCGGACTAGCGGGGGGGCTGGGGCCAACGTCCTGACTTTC. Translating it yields CATSDTRTSGGAGANVLTF.

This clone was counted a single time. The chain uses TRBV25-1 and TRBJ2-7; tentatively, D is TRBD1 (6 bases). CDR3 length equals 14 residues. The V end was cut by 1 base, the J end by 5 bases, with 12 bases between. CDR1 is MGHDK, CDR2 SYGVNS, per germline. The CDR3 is CASSEWTDEDEQYF. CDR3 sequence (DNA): TGTGCCAGCAGTGAATGGACAGACGAGGACGAGCAGTACTTC.

The CDR3 nucleotides read TGTGCCAGCAGCCGGGACAGCCGCTCCTACGAGCAGTACTTC. Translation gives CASSRDSRSYEQYF. The chain links TRBV7-9 to TRBJ2-7, with 7 bases lining up with TRBD1. V dropped 5 bases and J dropped 0; count of bases not matched to a gene: 4. The CDR3 contains 14 residues. The germline CDR1 and CDR2 sequences are SEHNR and FQNEAQ (reference sequence).

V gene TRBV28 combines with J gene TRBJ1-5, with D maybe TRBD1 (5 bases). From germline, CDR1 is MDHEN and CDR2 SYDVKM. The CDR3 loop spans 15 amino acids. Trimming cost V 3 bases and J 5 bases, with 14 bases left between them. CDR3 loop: CASSFFQGGDQPQHF. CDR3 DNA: TGTGCCAGCAGTTTTTTCCAGGGCGGAGATCAGCCCCAGCATTTT.

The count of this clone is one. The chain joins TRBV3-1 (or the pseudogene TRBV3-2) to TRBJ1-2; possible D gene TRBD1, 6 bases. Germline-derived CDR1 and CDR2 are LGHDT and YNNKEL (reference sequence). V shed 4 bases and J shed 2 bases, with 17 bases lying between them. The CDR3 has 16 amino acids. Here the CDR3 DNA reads TGTGCCAGCAGCCTGGCCGGGACAAATCTCAACTATGGCTACACCTTC. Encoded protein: CASSLAGTNLNYGYTF.

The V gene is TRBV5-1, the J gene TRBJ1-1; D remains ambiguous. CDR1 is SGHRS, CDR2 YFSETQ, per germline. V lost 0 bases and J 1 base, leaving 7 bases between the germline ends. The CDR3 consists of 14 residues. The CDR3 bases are TGCGCCAGCAGCTTGGCGTCAGCGAACACTGAAGCTTTCTTT. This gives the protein CASSLASANTEAFF.

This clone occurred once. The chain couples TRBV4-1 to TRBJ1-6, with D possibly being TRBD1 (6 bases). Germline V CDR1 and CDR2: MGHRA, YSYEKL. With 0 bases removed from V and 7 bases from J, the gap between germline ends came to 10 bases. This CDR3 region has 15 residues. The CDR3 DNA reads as TGCGCCAGCAGCCAAGACAACAGGGACAATTCACCCCTCCACTTT. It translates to CASSQDNRDNSPLHF.